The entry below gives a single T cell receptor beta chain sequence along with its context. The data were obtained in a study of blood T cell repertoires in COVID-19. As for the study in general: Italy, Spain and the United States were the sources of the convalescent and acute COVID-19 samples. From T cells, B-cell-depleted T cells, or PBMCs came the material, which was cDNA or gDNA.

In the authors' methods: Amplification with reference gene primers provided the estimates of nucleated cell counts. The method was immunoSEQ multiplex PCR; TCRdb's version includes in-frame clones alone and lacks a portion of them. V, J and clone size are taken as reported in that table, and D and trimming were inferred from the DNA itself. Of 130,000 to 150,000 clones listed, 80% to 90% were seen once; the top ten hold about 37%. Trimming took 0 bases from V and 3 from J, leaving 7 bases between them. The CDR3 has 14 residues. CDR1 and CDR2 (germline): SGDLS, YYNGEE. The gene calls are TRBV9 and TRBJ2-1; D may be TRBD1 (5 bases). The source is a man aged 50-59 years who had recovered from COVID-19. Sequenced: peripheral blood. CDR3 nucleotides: TGTGCCAGCAGCGTAGGGCAGGGCTACAATGAGCAGTTCTTC. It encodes CASSVGQGYNEQFF.